These 22 T cell receptor beta chains were all obtained from the same sample, sequenced in a study of T cell changes during pregnancy in multiple sclerosis. Sequenced by immunoSEQ multiplex PCR; TCRdb stores in-frame clones only, minus some. The sample lists 37,000 or so clones; 80% to 90% were seen once. The material sequenced was CD4+ T cells from peripheral blood mononuclear cells, taken before pregnancy. These receptors all come from a female donor with multiple sclerosis, enrolled in a pregnancy study.

V usage is TRBV4-2 and J usage is TRBJ2-3; 9 bases agree with TRBD2. CDR3 length: 16 amino acids. Germline values: CDR1 LGHNA, CDR2 YNFKEQ. The V and J ends lost 2 bases and 4 bases, in that order; junction bases with no gene match: 7. The CDR3 region has the DNA TGTGCCAGCAGCCAAAGGCGGGAGGGCCGGGCAGATACGCAGTATTTT. Amino acids: CASSQRREGRADTQYF.

The V and J genes are TRBV11-2 and TRBJ1-1; 8 bases fit TRBD1. The J segment lost 10 bases and the V segment lost 0 bases, leaving 10 bases of the junction unmatched. There are 15 residues in the CDR3. Germline V CDR1 and CDR2: SGHAT, FQNNGV. CDR3 in amino acids: CASSLDLAQGARAFF. The CDR3, as DNA: TGTGCCAGCAGCTTAGATCTCGCCCAGGGGGCGCGAGCTTTCTTT.

This sequence joins TRBV11-2 and TRBJ2-2, with 8 nucleotides matching TRBD2. V shed 5 bases and J 9 bases; nucleotides not matched to a gene: 14. The CDR3 runs to 16 residues. Germline V CDR1 and CDR2: SGHAT, FQNNGV. In DNA, the CDR3 is TGTGCCAGCAGCCGAGGGCCTGAGCGGGAGTTTTGGGAGCTGTTTTTT. Protein product: CASSRGPEREFWELFF.

This clone was picked up a small number of times. The chain couples TRBV18 to TRBJ1-1, with 10 nucleotides matching TRBD1. V lost 3 bases and J lost 8; bases outside the gene matches: 3. Germline assignment: CDR1 KGHSH and CDR2 LQKENI. The CDR3 runs to 13 residues. The CDR3: CASSPPDRGEAFF. The DNA of the CDR3 is TGTGCCAGCTCACCCCCGGACAGGGGGGAAGCTTTCTTT.

The rearrangement uses TRBV5-1 and TRBJ2-1; 7 nucleotides match TRBD1. Trimming cost V 1 base and J 1 base; bases outside gene matches: 8. This CDR3 is 17 amino acids long. Germline V gene data show CDR1 as SGHRS and CDR2 as YFSETQ. Here the CDR3 reads CASSLFQQGNSYNEQFF. The DNA for the CDR3 is TGCGCCAGCAGCTTGTTCCAACAGGGGAATTCCTACAATGAGCAGTTCTTC.

This clone was seen only a few times. The chain combines TRBV5-1 with TRBJ2-7; 8 nucleotides line up with TRBD1. This CDR3 contains 19 residues. Germline V gene lookup returns CDR1 SGHRS and CDR2 YFSETQ. With 0 bases clipped from V and 1 base from J, the junction kept 15 bases outside the gene matches. The CDR3 nucleotides are TGCGCCAGCAGCTTGGGGCTGGGCTCACTACAGGGGGGATCCTACGAGCAGTACTTC. Its translation: CASSLGLGSLQGGSYEQYF.

The CDR3 sequence: CASSLSQGLKTQYF. As DNA, the CDR3 is TGTGCCAGCAGCTTGTCCCAGGGGCTGAAGACCCAGTACTTC. The V call is TRBV5-6, the J call TRBJ2-5; D may be TRBD1 (6 bases). The germline V and J ends were trimmed by 1 base and 6 bases, with 13 bases remaining between them. CDR1 and CDR2 (germline): SGHDT, YYEEEE. The CDR3 runs to 14 residues.

The chain recombines TRBV4-1 with TRBJ2-7; the match to TRBD1 covers 7 bases. The CDR3 is 17 residues long. Germline V gene lookup returns CDR1 MGHRA and CDR2 YSYEKL. The trim removed 3 bases at V and 2 bases at J, leaving 13 bases unmatched. For the CDR3, the DNA is TGCGCCAGCAGCCACCCGACAGGGCATGGGGCCGCCTACGAGCAGTACTTC. Residues: CASSHPTGHGAAYEQYF.

The chain combines TRBV4-1 with TRBJ2-7, with D possibly matching TRBD2 (5 bases). This CDR3 contains 16 residues. V lost 4 bases and J lost 1, with 17 bases in between. CDR1 is MGHRA, CDR2 YSYEKL, per germline. CDR3 amino acids: CASSPGKLGGSYEQYF. The CDR3 DNA reads TGCGCCAGCAGCCCAGGCAAACTAGGAGGATCCTACGAGCAGTACTTC.

This rearrangement joins TRBV27 to TRBJ1-1, with 10 bases aligning to TRBD1. Germline loops: CDR1 MNHEY, CDR2 SMNVEV (reference sequence). CDR3 size: 12 residues. With 8 bases clipped from V and 11 bases from J, the junction kept 8 bases outside the gene matches. The CDR3 loop is CASGRTGGWAFF. In DNA, the CDR3 is TGTGCCAGCGGGAGGACAGGGGGGTGGGCTTTCTTT.

The chain links TRBV10-3 to TRBJ2-7; 11 bases align to TRBD2. Per germline, CDR1 ENHRY and CDR2 SYGVKD. J lost 3 bases, V lost 6 bases, and 7 bases had no gene match. The CDR3 is made up of 15 amino acids. The chain's CDR3 is CAIREGLAENYEQYF. The DNA for the CDR3 is TGTGCCATCAGGGAGGGACTAGCGGAAAACTACGAGCAGTACTTC.

This sequence joins TRBV7-9 and TRBJ2-1; TRBD2 matches at 15 bases. The ends lost 4 bases at V and 8 bases at J; junction bases unmatched: 6. Germline-derived CDR1 and CDR2 are SEHNR and FQNEAQ (reference sequence). The CDR3 is made up of 16 amino acids. The DNA for the CDR3 is TGTGCCAGCAGCTCAGGGACTAGCGGGAGGAGGGATGAGCAGTTCTTC. Translating gives CASSSGTSGRRDEQFF.

This clone was observed a few times. The chain links TRBV5-1 to TRBJ2-4; 9 positions match TRBD1. The CDR3 totals 16 residues. The V segment lost 4 bases and the J segment 3 bases; nucleotides outside the gene matches: 8. The germline CDR1 and CDR2 sequences are SGHRS and YFSETQ. Here the CDR3 reads CASSLGQGIYKNIQYF. CDR3 DNA: TGCGCCAGCAGCCTGGGACAGGGTATATACAAAAACATTCAGTACTTC.

The genes are TRBV7-9 and TRBJ2-3; TRBD2 is a possible D gene (6 bases). CDR1 SEHNR and CDR2 FQNEAQ come from the germline V gene (reference sequence). The CDR3 extends over 14 amino acids. V was trimmed by 5 bases and J by 5 bases, leaving 14 bases between them. The CDR3 nucleotides are TGTGCCAGCAGCCCCGGGCTAGCGATAGATACGCAGTATTTT. This codes for CASSPGLAIDTQYF.

As regards this clone: Other DNA sequences from this sample encode an identical CDR3 as well. The chain couples TRBV30 to TRBJ2-7; 7 nucleotides align to TRBD2. Germline CDR1 reads GTSNPN; CDR2 reads SVGIG (reference sequence). This CDR3 has 11 residues. V shed 2 bases, J shed 7 bases, and the junction held 2 bases outside the gene matches. CDR3 sequence reads: CAWSWGGEQYF. CDR3 DNA sequence: TGTGCCTGGAGTTGGGGGGGAGAGCAGTACTTC.

The chain couples TRBV5-6 to TRBJ2-5; 8 bases are shared with TRBD1. This CDR3 is 14 amino acids long. The V segment lost 2 bases and the J segment 3 bases; nucleotides outside the gene matches: 3. In germline, CDR1 is SGHDT, CDR2 YYEEEE. Written as DNA, the CDR3 is TGTGCCAGCAGCTTTCCGGGACAGGAAGAGACCCAGTACTTC. Residues: CASSFPGQEETQYF. Drawing the rest from reference TRBV5-6 and TRBJ2-5, the complete variable domain is DAGVTQSPTHLIKTRGQQVTLRCSPKSGHDTVSWYQQALGQGPQFIFQYYEEEERQRGNFPDRFSGHQFPNYSSELNVNALLLGDSALYLCASSFPGQEETQYFGPGTRLLVL.

The chain uses TRBV5-1 and TRBJ2-5; 9 positions match TRBD1. Per germline, CDR1 SGHRS and CDR2 YFSETQ. The CDR3 contains 15 residues. V lost 4 bases, J lost 2 bases, and 6 bases stayed unmatched. DNA for the CDR3: TGCGCCAGCAGCCTATATGGACAGGGGCAAGAGACCCAGTACTTC. Its protein product is CASSLYGQGQETQYF.

The V gene is TRBV5-1, the J gene TRBJ2-7, with D perhaps TRBD2 (5 bases). This CDR3 region has 15 residues. The germline V and J ends were trimmed by 0 bases and 5 bases, with 15 bases remaining between them. The V gene's germline CDR1 is SGHRS and CDR2 YFSETQ. The CDR3 loop is CASSLAPSNDNEQYF. CDR3 sequence (DNA): TGCGCCAGCAGCTTGGCTCCTAGCAACGATAACGAGCAGTACTTC.

The rearrangement links TRBV11-1 to TRBJ1-1; 8 nucleotides match TRBD1. This CDR3 comprises 16 residues. The V gene's germline CDR1 is SGHAT and CDR2 FQDESV (reference sequence). Trimming removed 3 bases from V and 1 base from J; junction bases left unmatched: 7. The CDR3 nucleotides are TGTGCCAGCAGCTTCGCGGAGGGACAGGCGAACACTGAAGCTTTCTTT. It specifies CASSFAEGQANTEAFF.

The chain couples TRBV18 to TRBJ1-2, with a tentative D call TRBD1 (6 bases). CDR1 KGHSH and CDR2 LQKENI come from the germline V gene. Trimming took 0 bases from V and 3 from J, leaving 11 bases between them. The CDR3 sequence is 15 residues long. The CDR3 DNA follows: TGTGCCAGCTCACCACCGACCCAGGGGCACTATGGCTACACCTTC. It is translated as CASSPPTQGHYGYTF.

In its sample, this clone was seen once. The chain recombines TRBV6-5 with TRBJ2-5, with TRBD2 matching 7 bases. The CDR3 extends over 15 amino acids. Germline lookup yields CDR1 MNHEY and CDR2 SVGAGI. After removal of 0 bases from V and 3 bases from J, the junction contained 4 bases not matched to a gene. This CDR3 is CASSYSGLAEETQYF. As DNA, the CDR3 is TGTGCCAGCAGTTACTCGGGGCTAGCGGAAGAGACCCAGTACTTC.

The rearrangement joins TRBV30 to TRBJ2-1; the match to TRBD2 covers 9 bases. The CDR3 sequence is 19 residues long. J gave up 4 bases and V 1 base, and 17 bases lay outside the gene matches. Germline loops: CDR1 GTSNPN, CDR2 SVGIG (reference sequence). CDR3 in DNA: TGTGCCTGGAGTGGGTTGCTAGCGGGGACCCCCACCTCTTACAATGAGCAGTTCTTC. Protein sequence: CAWSGLLAGTPTSYNEQFF.